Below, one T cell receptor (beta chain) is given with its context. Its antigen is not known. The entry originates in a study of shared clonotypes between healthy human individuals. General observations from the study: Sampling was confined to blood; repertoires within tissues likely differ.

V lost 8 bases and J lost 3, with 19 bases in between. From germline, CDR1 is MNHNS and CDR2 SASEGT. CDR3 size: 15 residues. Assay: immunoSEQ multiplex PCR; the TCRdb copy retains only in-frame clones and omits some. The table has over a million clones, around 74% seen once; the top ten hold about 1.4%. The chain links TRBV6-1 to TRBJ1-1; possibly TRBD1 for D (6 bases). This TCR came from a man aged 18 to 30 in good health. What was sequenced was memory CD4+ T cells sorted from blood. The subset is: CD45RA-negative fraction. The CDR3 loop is CASLEREGGDTEAFF. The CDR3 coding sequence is TGTGCCAGCCTCGAAAGGGAGGGGGGAGACACTGAAGCTTTCTTT.